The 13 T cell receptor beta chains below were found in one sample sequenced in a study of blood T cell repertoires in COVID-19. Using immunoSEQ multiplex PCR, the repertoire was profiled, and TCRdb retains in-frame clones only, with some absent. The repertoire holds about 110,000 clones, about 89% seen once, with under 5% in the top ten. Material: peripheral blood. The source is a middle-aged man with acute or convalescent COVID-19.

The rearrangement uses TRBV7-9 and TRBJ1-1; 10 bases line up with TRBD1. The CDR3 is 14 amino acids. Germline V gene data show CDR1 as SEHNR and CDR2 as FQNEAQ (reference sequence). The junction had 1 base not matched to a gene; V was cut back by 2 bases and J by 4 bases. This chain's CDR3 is CASSLWTGGTEAFF. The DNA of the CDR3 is TGTGCCAGCAGCTTATGGACAGGGGGCACTGAAGCTTTCTTT.

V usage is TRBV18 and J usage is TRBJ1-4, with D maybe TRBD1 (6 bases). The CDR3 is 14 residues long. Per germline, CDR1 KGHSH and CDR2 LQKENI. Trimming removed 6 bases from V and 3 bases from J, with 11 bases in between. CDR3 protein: CASSGTSANEKLFF. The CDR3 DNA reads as TGTGCCAGCTCCGGGACATCCGCTAATGAAAAACTGTTTTTT.

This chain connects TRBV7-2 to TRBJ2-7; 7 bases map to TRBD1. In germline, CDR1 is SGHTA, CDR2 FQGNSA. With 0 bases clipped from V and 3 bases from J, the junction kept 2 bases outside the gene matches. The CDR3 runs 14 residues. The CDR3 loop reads CASSLAYRGYEQYF. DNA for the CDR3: TGTGCCAGCAGCTTAGCGTACAGGGGCTACGAGCAGTACTTC.

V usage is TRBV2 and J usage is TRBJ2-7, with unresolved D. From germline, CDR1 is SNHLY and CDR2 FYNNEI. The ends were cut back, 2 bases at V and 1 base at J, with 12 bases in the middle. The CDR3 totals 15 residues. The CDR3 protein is CASSEKQIFSYEQYF. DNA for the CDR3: TGTGCCAGCAGTGAAAAACAGATTTTTTCCTACGAGCAGTACTTC.

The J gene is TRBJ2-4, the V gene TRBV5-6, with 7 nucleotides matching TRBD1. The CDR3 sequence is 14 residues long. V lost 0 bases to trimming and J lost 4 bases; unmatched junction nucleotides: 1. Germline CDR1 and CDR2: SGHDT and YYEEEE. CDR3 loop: CASSLGQGKNIQYF. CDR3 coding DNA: TGTGCCAGCAGCTTGGGACAGGGAAAAAACATTCAGTACTTC.

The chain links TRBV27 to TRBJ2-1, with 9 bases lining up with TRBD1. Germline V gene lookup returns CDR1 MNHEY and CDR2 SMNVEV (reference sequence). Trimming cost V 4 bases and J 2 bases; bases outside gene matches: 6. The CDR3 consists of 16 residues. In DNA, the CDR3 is TGTGCCAGCAGTTCAGACGGGACAGGGACCTACAATGAGCAGTTCTTC. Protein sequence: CASSSDGTGTYNEQFF.

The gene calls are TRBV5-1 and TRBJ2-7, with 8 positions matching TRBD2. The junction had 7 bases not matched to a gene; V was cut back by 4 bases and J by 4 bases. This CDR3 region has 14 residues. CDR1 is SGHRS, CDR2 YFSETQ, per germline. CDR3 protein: CASSPRGGAYEQYF. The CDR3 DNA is TGCGCCAGCAGCCCCCGGGGGGGGGCTTACGAGCAGTACTTC.

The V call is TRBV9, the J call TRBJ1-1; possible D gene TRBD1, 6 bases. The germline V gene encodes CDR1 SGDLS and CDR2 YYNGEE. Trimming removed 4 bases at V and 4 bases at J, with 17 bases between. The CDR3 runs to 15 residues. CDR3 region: CASSSGDRPGTEAFF. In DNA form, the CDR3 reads TGTGCCAGCAGCTCAGGTGACAGGCCGGGCACTGAAGCTTTCTTT.

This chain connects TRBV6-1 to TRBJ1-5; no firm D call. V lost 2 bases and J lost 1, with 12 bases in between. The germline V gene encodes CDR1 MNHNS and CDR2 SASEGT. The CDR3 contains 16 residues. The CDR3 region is CASSEPGGMSNQPQHF. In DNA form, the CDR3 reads TGTGCCAGCAGTGAACCAGGAGGGATGAGCAATCAGCCCCAGCATTTT.

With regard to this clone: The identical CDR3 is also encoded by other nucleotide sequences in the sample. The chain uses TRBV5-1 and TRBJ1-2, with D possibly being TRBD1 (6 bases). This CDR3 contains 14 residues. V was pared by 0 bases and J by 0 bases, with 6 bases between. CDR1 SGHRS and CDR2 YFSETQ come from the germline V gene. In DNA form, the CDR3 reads TGCGCCAGCAGCTTGGGGACAGCTAACTATGGCTACACCTTC. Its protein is CASSLGTANYGYTF. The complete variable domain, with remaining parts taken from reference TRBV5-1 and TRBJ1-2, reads KAGVTQTPRYLIKTRGQQVTLSCSPISGHRSVSWYQQTPGQGLQFLFEYFSETQRNKGNFPGRFSGRQFSNSRSEMNVSTLELGDSALYLCASSLGTANYGYTFGSGTRLTVV.

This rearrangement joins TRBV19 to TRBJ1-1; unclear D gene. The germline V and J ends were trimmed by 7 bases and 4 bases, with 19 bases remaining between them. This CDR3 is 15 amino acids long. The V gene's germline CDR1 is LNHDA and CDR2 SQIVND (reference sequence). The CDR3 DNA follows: TGTGCCAGTATCAACTCTGGGAGGGCGGGCACTGAAGCTTTCTTT. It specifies CASINSGRAGTEAFF.

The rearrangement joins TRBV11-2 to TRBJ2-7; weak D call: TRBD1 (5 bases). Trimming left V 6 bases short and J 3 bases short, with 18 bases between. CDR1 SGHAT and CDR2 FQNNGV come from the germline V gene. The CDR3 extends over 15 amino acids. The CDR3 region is CASRVDRNIDYEQYF. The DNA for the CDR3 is TGTGCCAGCAGGGTCGACAGAAATATAGACTACGAGCAGTACTTC.

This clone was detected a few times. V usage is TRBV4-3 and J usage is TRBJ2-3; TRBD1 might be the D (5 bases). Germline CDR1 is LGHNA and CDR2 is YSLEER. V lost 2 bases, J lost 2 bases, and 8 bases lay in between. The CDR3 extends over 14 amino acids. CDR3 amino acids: CASSQTGNTDTQYF. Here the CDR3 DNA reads TGCGCCAGCAGCCAAACAGGAAACACAGATACGCAGTATTTT.